One and the same sample provided the 18 T cell receptor beta chains below, sequenced in a study of T cell repertoires in cytomegalovirus infection. Antigens for these TCRs are unknown. TCRdb re-analysed the reads in MiXCR, keeping a single row per CDR3 protein. The sample has about a million distinct CDR3 sequences, about a third seen once. Sequenced here: cultured CD8+ T cells from PBMCs, sampled from culture after CMV antigen stimulation. The receptors here all came from a human donor in good health (CMV status not recorded). Some clones in this sample may be carry-over from other donors' samples.

The table lists this clonotype with a few counts. The rearrangement joins TRBV27 to TRBJ1-5; D not resolved. V gave up 8 bases and J gave up 3 bases, with 8 bases separating them. Looked up from germline, CDR1 is MNHEY and CDR2 is SMNVEV (reference sequence). The CDR3 is made up of 12 amino acids. CDR3 DNA sequence: TGTGCCAGCTGGATAGTCAATCAGCCCCAGCATTTT. This gives the protein CASWIVNQPQHF.

The sample holds a few counts of this clonotype. V and J are TRBV19 and TRBJ1-2, with D possibly TRBD1 on 5 matching bases. This CDR3 spans 15 amino acids. Looked up from germline, CDR1 is LNHDA and CDR2 is SQIVND (reference sequence). The V end was cut by 3 bases, the J end by 5 bases, with 16 bases between. CDR3 protein: CASSMDVTWGYGYTF. The CDR3 DNA sequence: TGTGCCAGTAGTATGGACGTCACATGGGGGTATGGCTACACCTTC.

The V gene is TRBV18, the J gene TRBJ2-2, with a tentative D call TRBD1 (7 bases). Germline CDR1 reads KGHSH; CDR2 reads LQKENI. V lost 2 bases, J lost 0 bases, and 13 bases lay in between. CDR3 length: 17 amino acids. CDR3 nucleotides: TGTGCCAGCTCACCAACTTTCAGGGGGGCGAACACCGGGGAGCTGTTTTTT. This gives the protein CASSPTFRGANTGELFF. Full variable domain (remainder filled in from reference TRBV18 and TRBJ2-2): NAGVMQNPRHLVRRRGQEARLRCSPMKGHSHVYWYRQLPEEGLKFMVYLQKENIIDESGMPKERFSAEFPKEGPSILRIQQVVRGDSAAYFCASSPTFRGANTGELFFGEGSRLTVL.

This sequence joins TRBV28 and TRBJ1-5; 7 bases match TRBD1. The CDR3 is 15 residues long. Germline values: CDR1 MDHEN, CDR2 SYDVKM. Trimming cost V 6 bases and J 3 bases; bases outside gene matches: 8. CDR3: CASSTVGQPNQPQHF. CDR3 nucleotide sequence: TGTGCCAGCAGCACCGTGGGACAGCCCAATCAGCCCCAGCATTTT.

This clonotype has only a few counts. The chain links TRBV6-1 to TRBJ2-6; D gene uncertain. CDR1 MNHNS and CDR2 SASEGT come from the germline V gene. This CDR3 contains 15 residues. V lost 10 bases and J lost 7, with 20 bases in between. The CDR3 reads CATPAVDYIANVLTF. CDR3 coding DNA: TGTGCCACCCCGGCAGTAGATTATATTGCCAACGTCCTGACTTTC.

This sequence joins TRBV6-5 and TRBJ1-4; D not certain. V lost 0 bases, J lost 5 bases, and 7 bases lay in between. CDR3 length: 14 amino acids. Germline lookup yields CDR1 MNHEY and CDR2 SVGAGI. CDR3 bases: TGTGCCAGCAGTTACTCCAGCGCCAATGAAAAACTGTTTTTT. Protein product: CASSYSSANEKLFF.

This clonotype has only a few counts. The chain links TRBV6-5 to TRBJ2-7; 9 bases align to TRBD1. The CDR3 contains 15 residues. V was pared by 0 bases and J by 3 bases, with 3 bases of the junction left unmatched. Germline V gene data show CDR1 as MNHEY and CDR2 as SVGAGI. In DNA, the CDR3 is TGTGCCAGCAGTTACTCCAAGGACAGGGGCTACGAGCAGTACTTC. Translated: CASSYSKDRGYEQYF.

V gene TRBV4-1 combines with J gene TRBJ2-1, with unresolved D. CDR3 size: 13 residues. V lost 10 bases to trimming and J lost 4 bases, with 14 bases between them. CDR1 is MGHRA, CDR2 YSYEKL, per germline. Here the CDR3 reads CATSGETYNEQFF. The CDR3 nucleotides read TGCGCCACTTCGGGTGAGACGTACAATGAGCAGTTCTTC.

The genes are TRBV7-9 and TRBJ2-1; 7 positions match TRBD2. This CDR3 spans 12 amino acids. Germline trimming cut 5 bases from V and 10 bases from J; bases unmatched to any gene: 5. The germline CDR1 and CDR2 sequences are SEHNR and FQNEAQ (reference sequence). CDR3 in DNA: TGTGCCAGCAGCAAGGGACTATACGAGCAGTTCTTC. As protein: CASSKGLYEQFF. Together with reference TRBV7-9 and TRBJ2-1, the CDR3 gives the full variable domain: DTGVSQNPRHKITKRGQNVTFRCDPISEHNRLYWYRQTLGQGPEFLTYFQNEAQLEKSRLLSDRFSAERPKGSFSTLEIQRTEQGDSAMYLCASSKGLYEQFFGPGTRLTVL.

There are a few counts of this clonotype. The DNA of the CDR3 is TGTGCCAGCAGCTTCTATAGGACTAGCTCCCAAGAGACCCAGTACTTC. Translated: CASSFYRTSSQETQYF. The chain couples TRBV13 to TRBJ2-5, with 8 positions matching TRBD2. Trimming removed 3 bases from V and 1 base from J; junction bases left unmatched: 7. CDR1 is PRHDT, CDR2 FYEKMQ, per germline (reference sequence). This CDR3 spans 16 amino acids. Complete variable domain (other parts from reference TRBV13 and TRBJ2-5): AAGVIQSPRHLIKEKRETATLKCYPIPRHDTVYWYQQGPGQDPQFLISFYEKMQSDKGSIPDRFSAQQFSDYHSELNMSSLELGDSALYFCASSFYRTSSQETQYFGPGTRLLVL.

This clonotype was seen more than once but under ten times. The genes are TRBV7-9 and TRBJ1-1; D is perhaps TRBD1 (5 bases). Germline lookup yields CDR1 SEHNR and CDR2 FQNEAQ (reference sequence). V lost 5 bases, J lost 11 bases, and 12 bases lay in between. CDR3 size: 11 residues. CDR3 in amino acids: CASSPGLWAFF. CDR3 in DNA: TGTGCCAGCAGCCCAGGGCTGTGGGCTTTCTTT.

The chain carries TRBV12-3 or TRBV12-4 and TRBJ2-7, with D unclear. V was clipped by 6 bases and J by 0 bases, with 12 bases between them. This CDR3 contains 14 residues. CDR3 region: CASSSGVFSYEQYF. The CDR3 coding sequence is TGTGCCAGCAGCTCTGGGGTGTTCTCCTACGAGCAGTACTTC.

This clonotype was detected many times. The chain joins TRBV7-2 to TRBJ2-7, with 11 nucleotides matching TRBD2. V dropped 5 bases and J dropped 3; count of bases not matched to a gene: 0. The CDR3 covers 13 residues. The germline gives CDR1 SGHTA, CDR2 FQGNSA. CDR3 bases: TGTGCCAGCAGCACTAGCGGGGGCTACGAGCAGTACGTC. Translated: CASSTSGGYEQYV.

The chain uses TRBV10-3 and TRBJ2-1; the D is unclear. CDR1 is ENHRY and CDR2 is SYGVKD in the germline V gene. This CDR3 comprises 11 residues. V lost 7 bases and J lost 5, with 6 bases in between. CDR3 nucleotide sequence: TGTGCCATCAACCTCGACAATGAGCAGTTCTTC. Amino acids: CAINLDNEQFF.

The chain couples TRBV27 to TRBJ1-2; possibly TRBD1 for D (5 bases). The germline gives CDR1 MNHEY, CDR2 SMNVEV (reference sequence). Trimming removed 4 bases from V and 0 bases from J, with 6 bases in between. The CDR3 covers 13 residues. Written as DNA, the CDR3 is TGTGCCAGCAGTTGGGGACCTAACTATGGCTACACCTTC. Amino acid sequence: CASSWGPNYGYTF.

This chain connects TRBV28 to TRBJ2-3, with 10 bases lining up with TRBD2. The V gene's germline CDR1 is MDHEN and CDR2 SYDVKM. The V gene end was trimmed by 5 bases and the J gene end by 0 bases; junction bases not matched to a gene: 8. There are 17 residues in the CDR3. CDR3 loop: CASSHETSGSSTDTQYF. The DNA of the CDR3 is TGTGCCAGCAGTCATGAGACTAGCGGGTCTAGCACAGATACGCAGTATTTT. The variable domain in full, with the rest retrieved from reference TRBV28 and TRBJ2-3, is DVKVTQSSRYLVKRTGEKVFLECVQDMDHENMFWYRQDPGLGLRLIYFSYDVKMKEKGDIPEGYSVSREKKERFSLILESASTNQTSMYLCASSHETSGSSTDTQYFGPGTRLTVL.

The chain has TRBV4-1 and TRBJ1-1; 7 bases agree with TRBD1. Per germline, CDR1 MGHRA and CDR2 YSYEKL. The CDR3 spans 14 residues. J lost 4 bases, V lost 4 bases, and 6 bases had no gene match. This CDR3 reads CASSPRRDSTEAFF. CDR3 nucleotide sequence: TGCGCCAGCAGCCCCCGGAGGGACAGCACTGAAGCTTTCTTT.

In its sample, this clonotype was seen many times. This chain links TRBV12-3 or TRBV12-4 with TRBJ2-1; D uncertain. Trimming stripped 1 base from V and 0 bases from J, with 4 bases between. The CDR3 is made up of 14 amino acids. CDR3 nucleotides: TGTGCCAGCAGTTTAGGGGACTCCTACAATGAGCAGTTCTTC. It yields the protein CASSLGDSYNEQFF.